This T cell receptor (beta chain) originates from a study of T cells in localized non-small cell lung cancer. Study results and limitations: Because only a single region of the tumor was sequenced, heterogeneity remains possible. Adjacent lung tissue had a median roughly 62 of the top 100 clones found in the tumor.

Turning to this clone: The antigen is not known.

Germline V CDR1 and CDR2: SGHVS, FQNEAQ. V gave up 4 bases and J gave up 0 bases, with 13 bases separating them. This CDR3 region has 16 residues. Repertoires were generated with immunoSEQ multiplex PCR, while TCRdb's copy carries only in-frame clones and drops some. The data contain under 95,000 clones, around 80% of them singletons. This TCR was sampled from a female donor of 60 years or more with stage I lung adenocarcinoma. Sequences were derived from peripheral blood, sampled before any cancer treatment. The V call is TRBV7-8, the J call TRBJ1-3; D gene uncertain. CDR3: CASSSQTGSSGNTIYF. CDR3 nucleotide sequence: TGTGCCAGCAGCTCGCAGACTGGAAGCTCTGGAAACACCATATATTTT.